This T cell receptor (beta chain) was sequenced for a study of blood T cell repertoires in COVID-19. Overall study: Specimens from acute and convalescent COVID-19 originated in the United States, Italy and Spain.

Germline CDR1 and CDR2: SGHVS and FNYEAQ. Trimming took off 6 bases at V and 2 bases at J, with 18 bases between the two ends. The CDR3 extends over 16 amino acids. Sequencing used immunoSEQ multiplex PCR; TCRdb keeps in-frame clones, though not all of them. The sample holds over 250,000 clones, about nine tenths seen once. In its sample, this clone was seen once. Sequenced sample: peripheral blood. The sequence was collected from a man aged 55 to 70 who had recovered from COVID-19. The chain links TRBV7-6 to TRBJ2-3; tentatively, D is TRBD1 (7 bases). In DNA form, the CDR3 reads TGTGCCAGCAGTTGGAGGAGGGACAGCTCCACAGATACGCAGTATTTT. This codes for CASSWRRDSSTDTQYF.